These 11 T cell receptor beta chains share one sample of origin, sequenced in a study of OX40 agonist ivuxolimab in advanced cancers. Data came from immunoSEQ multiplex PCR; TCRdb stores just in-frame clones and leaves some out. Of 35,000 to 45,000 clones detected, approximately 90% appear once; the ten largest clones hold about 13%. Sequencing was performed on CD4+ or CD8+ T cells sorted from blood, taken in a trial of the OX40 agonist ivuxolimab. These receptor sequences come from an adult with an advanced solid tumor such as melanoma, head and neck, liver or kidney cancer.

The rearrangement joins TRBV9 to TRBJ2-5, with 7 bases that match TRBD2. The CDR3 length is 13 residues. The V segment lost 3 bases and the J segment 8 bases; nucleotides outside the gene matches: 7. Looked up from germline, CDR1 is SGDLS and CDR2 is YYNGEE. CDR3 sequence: CASSAPGTTTQYF. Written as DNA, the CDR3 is TGTGCCAGCAGCGCCCCCGGGACTACCACCCAGTACTTC.

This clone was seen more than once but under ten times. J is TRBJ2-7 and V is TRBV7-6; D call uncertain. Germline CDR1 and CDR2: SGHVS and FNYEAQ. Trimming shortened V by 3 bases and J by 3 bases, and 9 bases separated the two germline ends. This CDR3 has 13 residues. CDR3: CASSLSRNYEQYF. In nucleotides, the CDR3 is TGTGCCAGCAGCTTGAGCAGAAACTACGAGCAGTACTTC.

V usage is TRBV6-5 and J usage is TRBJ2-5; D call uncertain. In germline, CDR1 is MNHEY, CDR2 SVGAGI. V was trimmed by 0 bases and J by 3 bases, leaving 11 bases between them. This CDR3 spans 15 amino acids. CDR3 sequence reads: CASSYSKGYEETQYF. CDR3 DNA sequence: TGTGCCAGCAGTTACTCTAAAGGGTATGAAGAGACCCAGTACTTC.

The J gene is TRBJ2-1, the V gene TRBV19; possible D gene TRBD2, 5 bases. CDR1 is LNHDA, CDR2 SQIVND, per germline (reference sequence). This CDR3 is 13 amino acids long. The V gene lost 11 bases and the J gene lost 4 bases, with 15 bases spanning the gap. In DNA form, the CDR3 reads TGTGCCGTCAGAGCGGATGGGTACAATGAGCAGTTCTTC. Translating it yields CAVRADGYNEQFF.

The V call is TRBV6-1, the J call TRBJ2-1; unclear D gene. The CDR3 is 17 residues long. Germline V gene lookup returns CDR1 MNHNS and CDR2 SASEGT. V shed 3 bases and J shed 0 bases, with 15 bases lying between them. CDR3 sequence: CASSDGLDQSSYNEQFF. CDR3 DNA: TGTGCCAGCAGTGATGGGCTAGACCAAAGCTCCTACAATGAGCAGTTCTTC.

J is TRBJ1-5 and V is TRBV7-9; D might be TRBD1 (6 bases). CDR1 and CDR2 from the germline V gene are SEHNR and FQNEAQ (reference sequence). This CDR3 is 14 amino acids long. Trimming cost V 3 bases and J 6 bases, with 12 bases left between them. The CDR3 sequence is CASSFAGVGQPQHF. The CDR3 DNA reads TGTGCCAGCAGCTTTGCAGGGGTTGGTCAGCCCCAGCATTTT.

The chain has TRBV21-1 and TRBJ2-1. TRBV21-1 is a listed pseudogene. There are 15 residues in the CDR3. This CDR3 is CASSLAGSSYNEQFF. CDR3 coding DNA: TGTGCCAGCAGCCTCGCCGGCAGCTCCTACAATGAGCAGTTCTTC.

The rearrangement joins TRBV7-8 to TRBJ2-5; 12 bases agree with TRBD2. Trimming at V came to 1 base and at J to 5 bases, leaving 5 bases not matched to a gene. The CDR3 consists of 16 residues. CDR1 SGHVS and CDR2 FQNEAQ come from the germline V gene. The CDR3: CASSLVASGRDETQYF. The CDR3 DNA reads TGTGCCAGCAGCTTAGTGGCTAGCGGGAGGGACGAGACCCAGTACTTC.

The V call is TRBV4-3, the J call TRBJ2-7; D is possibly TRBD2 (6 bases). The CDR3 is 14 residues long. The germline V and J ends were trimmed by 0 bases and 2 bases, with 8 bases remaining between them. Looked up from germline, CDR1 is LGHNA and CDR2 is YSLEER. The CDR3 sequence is CASSQDPGAYEQYF. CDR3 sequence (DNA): TGCGCCAGCAGCCAAGATCCGGGGGCCTACGAGCAGTACTTC.

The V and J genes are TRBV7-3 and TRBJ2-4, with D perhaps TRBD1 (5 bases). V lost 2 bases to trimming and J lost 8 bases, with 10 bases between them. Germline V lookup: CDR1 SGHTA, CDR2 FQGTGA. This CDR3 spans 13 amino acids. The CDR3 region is CASSLDGADIQYF. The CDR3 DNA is TGTGCCAGCAGCTTAGATGGGGCGGACATTCAGTACTTC.

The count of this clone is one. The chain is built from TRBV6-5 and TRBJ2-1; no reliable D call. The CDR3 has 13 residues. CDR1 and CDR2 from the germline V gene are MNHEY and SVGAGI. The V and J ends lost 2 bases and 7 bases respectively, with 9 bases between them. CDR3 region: CASSYPTGNEQFF. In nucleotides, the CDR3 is TGTGCCAGCAGTTACCCGACTGGTAATGAGCAGTTCTTC.